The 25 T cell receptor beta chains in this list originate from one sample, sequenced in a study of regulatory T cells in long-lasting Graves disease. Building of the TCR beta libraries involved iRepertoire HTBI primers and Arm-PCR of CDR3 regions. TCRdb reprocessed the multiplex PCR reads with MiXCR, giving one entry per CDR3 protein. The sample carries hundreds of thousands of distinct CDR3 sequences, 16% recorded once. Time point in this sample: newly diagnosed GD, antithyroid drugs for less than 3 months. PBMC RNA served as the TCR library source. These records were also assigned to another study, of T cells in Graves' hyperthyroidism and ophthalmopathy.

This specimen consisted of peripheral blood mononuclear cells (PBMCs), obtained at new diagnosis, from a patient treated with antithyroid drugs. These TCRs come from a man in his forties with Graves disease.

The CDR3 DNA sequence: TGTGCCAGTAGTATTACAGCCTACAATGAGCAGTTCTTC. Its translation is CASSITAYNEQFF. J is TRBJ2-1 and V is TRBV19; D not certain. V dropped 3 bases and J dropped 2 bases, with 5 bases sitting between them. Germline values: CDR1 LNHDA, CDR2 SQIVND (reference sequence). This CDR3 comprises 13 residues.

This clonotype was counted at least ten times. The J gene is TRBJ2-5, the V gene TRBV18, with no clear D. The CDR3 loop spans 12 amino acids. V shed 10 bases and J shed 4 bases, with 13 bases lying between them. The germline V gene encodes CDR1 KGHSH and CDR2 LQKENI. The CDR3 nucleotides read TGTGCCACCGGCCGGGCGATAGAGACCCAGTACTTC. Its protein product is CATGRAIETQYF. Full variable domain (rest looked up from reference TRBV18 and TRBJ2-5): NAGVMQNPRHLVRRRGQEARLRCSPMKGHSHVYWYRQLPEEGLKFMVYLQKENIIDESGMPKERFSAEFPKEGPSILRIQQVVRGDSAAYFCATGRAIETQYFGPGTRLLVL.

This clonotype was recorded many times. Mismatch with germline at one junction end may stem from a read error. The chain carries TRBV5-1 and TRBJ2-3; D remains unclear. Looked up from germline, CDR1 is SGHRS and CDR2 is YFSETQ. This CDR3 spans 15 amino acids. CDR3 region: CASSLDLGSTDTQYF. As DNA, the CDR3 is TGTGCCAGCAGCTTGGACCTGGGTAGCACAGATACGCAGTATTTT. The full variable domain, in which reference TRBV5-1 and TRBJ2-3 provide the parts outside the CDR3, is KAGVTQTPRYLIKTRGQQVTLSCSPISGHRSVSWYQQTPGQGLQFLFEYFSETQRNKGNFPGRFSGRQFSNSRSEMNVSTLELGDSALYLCASSLDLGSTDTQYFGPGTRLTVL.

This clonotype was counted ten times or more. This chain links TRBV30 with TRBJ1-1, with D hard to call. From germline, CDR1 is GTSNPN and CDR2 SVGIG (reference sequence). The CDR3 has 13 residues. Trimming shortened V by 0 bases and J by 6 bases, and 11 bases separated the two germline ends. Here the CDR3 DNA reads TGTGCCTGGAGTGTTCAGCCCAGCTCTGAAGCTTTCTTT. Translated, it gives CAWSVQPSSEAFF.

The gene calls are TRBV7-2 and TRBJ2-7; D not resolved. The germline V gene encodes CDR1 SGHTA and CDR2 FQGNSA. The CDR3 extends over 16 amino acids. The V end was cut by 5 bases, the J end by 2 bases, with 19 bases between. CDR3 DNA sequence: TGTGCCAGCAGCCGTTCAGGTGGTAGCCCCGCCTACGAGCAGTACTTC. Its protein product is CASSRSGGSPAYEQYF.

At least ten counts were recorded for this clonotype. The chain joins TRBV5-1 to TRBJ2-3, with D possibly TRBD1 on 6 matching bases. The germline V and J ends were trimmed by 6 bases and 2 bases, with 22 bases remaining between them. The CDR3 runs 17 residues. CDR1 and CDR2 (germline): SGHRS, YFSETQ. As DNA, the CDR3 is TGCGCCAGCACCCAATATCCCGACAGGAGAAACACAGATACGCAGTATTTT. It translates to CASTQYPDRRNTDTQYF.

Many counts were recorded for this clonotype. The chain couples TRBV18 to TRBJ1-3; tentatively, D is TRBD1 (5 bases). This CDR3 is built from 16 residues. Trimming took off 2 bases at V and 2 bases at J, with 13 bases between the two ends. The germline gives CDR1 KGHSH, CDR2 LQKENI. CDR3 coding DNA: TGTGCCAGCTCACCATTTGGCAGGGAGACTGGAAACACCATATATTTT. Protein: CASSPFGRETGNTIYF.

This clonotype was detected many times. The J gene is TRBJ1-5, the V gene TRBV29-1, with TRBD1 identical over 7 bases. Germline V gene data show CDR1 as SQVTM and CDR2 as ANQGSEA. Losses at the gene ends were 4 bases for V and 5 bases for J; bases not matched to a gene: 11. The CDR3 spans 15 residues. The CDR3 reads CSVVLTGYLDQPQHF. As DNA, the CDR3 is TGCAGCGTTGTCTTGACAGGGTACCTCGATCAGCCCCAGCATTTT.

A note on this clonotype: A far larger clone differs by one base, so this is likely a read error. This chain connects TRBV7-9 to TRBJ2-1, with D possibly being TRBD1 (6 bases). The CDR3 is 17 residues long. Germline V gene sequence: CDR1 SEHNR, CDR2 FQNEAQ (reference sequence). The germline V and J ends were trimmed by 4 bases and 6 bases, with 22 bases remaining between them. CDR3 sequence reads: CASSSLGAGDTCNEQFF. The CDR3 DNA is TGTGCCAGCAGCTCCCTGGGGGCAGGCGACACTTGCAATGAGCAGTTCTTC.

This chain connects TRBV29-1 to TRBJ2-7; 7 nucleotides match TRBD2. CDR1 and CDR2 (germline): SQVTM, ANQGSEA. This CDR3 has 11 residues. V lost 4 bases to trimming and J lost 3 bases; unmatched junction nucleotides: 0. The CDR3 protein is CSVAGGYEQYF. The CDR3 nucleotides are TGCAGCGTTGCGGGGGGCTACGAGCAGTACTTC.

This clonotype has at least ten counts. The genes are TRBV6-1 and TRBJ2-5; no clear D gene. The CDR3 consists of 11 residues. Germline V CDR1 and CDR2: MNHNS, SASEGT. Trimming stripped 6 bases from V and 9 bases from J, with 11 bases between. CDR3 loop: CASRSPGAQYF. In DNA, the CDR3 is TGTGCCAGCAGAAGCCCAGGCGCCCAGTACTTC.

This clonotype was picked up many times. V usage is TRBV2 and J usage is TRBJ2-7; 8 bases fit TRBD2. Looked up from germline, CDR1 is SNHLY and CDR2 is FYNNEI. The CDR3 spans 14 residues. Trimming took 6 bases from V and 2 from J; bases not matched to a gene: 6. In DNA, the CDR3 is TGTGCCAGCAGAGTGCGGGGGGCACCCTACGAGCAGTACTTC. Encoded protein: CASRVRGAPYEQYF.

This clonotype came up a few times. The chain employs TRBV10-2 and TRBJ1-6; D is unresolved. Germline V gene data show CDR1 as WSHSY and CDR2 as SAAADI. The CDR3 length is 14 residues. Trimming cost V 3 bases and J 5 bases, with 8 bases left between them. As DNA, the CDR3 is TGCGCCAGCAGTGATAACCCCGATAATTCACCCCTCCACTTT. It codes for CASSDNPDNSPLHF.

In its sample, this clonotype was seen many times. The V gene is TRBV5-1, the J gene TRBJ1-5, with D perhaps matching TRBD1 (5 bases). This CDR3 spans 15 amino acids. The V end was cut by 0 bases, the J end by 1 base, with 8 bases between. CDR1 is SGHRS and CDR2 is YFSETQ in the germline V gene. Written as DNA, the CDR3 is TGCGCCAGCAGCTTGGGGGGGATGAGCAATCAGCCCCAGCATTTT. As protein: CASSLGGMSNQPQHF.

CDR3 protein: CASRLTGGRDYGYTF. CDR3 DNA sequence: TGTGCCAGCAGACTGACAGGCGGGCGTGACTATGGCTACACCTTC. The J gene is TRBJ1-2, the V gene TRBV11-2; possible D gene TRBD1, 6 bases. V lost 6 bases and J 3 bases, leaving 17 bases between the germline ends. The CDR3 consists of 15 residues. Germline CDR1 is SGHAT and CDR2 is FQNNGV. The variable domain in full, with the rest retrieved from reference TRBV11-2 and TRBJ1-2, is EAGVAQSPRYKIIEKRQSVAFWCNPISGHATLYWYQQILGQGPKLLIQFQNNGVVDDSQLPKDRFSAERLKGVDSTLKIQPAKLEDSAVYLCASRLTGGRDYGYTFGSGTRLTVV.

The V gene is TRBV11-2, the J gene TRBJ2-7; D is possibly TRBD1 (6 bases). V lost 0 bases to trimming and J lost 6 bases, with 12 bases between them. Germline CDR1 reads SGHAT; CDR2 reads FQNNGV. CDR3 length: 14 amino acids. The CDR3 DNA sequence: TGTGCCAGCAGCTTAGAATGGGACACTCCCGAGCAGTACTTC. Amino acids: CASSLEWDTPEQYF.

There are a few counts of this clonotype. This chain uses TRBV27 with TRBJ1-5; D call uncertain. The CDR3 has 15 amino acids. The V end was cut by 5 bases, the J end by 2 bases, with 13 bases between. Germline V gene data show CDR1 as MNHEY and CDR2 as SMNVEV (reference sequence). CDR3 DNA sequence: TGTGCCAGCAGTGCCTCCAGGAGGGGCAATCAGCCCCAGCATTTT. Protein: CASSASRRGNQPQHF.

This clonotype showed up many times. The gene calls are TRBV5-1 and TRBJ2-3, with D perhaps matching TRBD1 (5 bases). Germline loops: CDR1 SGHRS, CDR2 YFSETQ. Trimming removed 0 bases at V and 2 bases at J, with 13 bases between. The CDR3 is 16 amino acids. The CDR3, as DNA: TGCGCCAGCAGCTTGGCCCAAGACAGCTACACAGATACGCAGTATTTT. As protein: CASSLAQDSYTDTQYF. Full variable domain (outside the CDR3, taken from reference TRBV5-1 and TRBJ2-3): KAGVTQTPRYLIKTRGQQVTLSCSPISGHRSVSWYQQTPGQGLQFLFEYFSETQRNKGNFPGRFSGRQFSNSRSEMNVSTLELGDSALYLCASSLAQDSYTDTQYFGPGTRLTVL.

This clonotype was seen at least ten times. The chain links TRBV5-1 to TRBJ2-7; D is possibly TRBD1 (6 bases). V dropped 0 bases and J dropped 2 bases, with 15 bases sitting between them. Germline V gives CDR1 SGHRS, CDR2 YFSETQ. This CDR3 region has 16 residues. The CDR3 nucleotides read TGCGCCAGCAGCTTGGCCAGGTCGCAGGGGACCTACGAGCAGTACTTC. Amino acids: CASSLARSQGTYEQYF.

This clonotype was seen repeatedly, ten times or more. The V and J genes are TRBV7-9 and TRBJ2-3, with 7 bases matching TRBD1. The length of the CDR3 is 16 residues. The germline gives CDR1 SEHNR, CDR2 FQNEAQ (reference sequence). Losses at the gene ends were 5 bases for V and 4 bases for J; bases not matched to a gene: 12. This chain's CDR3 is CASSHSARGPADTQYF. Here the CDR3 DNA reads TGTGCCAGCAGCCATTCCGCGAGGGGGCCCGCAGATACGCAGTATTTT. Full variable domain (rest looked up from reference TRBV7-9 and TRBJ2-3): DTGVSQNPRHKITKRGQNVTFRCDPISEHNRLYWYRQTLGQGPEFLTYFQNEAQLEKSRLLSDRFSAERPKGSFSTLEIQRTEQGDSAMYLCASSHSARGPADTQYFGPGTRLTVL.

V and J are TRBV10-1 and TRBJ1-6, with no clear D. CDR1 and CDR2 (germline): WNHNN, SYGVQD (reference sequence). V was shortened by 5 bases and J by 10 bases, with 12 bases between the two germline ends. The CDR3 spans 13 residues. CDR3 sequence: CASSTDGRSPLHF. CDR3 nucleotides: TGCGCCAGCAGTACCGACGGGCGATCACCCCTCCACTTT.

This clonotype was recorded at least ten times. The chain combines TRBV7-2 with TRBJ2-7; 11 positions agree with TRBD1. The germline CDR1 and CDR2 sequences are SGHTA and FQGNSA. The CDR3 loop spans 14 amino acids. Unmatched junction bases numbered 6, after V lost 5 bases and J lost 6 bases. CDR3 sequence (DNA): TGTGCCAGCAGCCCGCGGACAGGGGGCCTCGAGCAGTACTTC. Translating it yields CASSPRTGGLEQYF.

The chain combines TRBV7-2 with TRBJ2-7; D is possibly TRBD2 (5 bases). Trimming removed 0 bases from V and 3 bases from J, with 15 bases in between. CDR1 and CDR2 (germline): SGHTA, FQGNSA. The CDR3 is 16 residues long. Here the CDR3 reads CASSLAPGLGDYEQYF. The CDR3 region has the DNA TGTGCCAGCAGCTTAGCCCCGGGTCTCGGGGACTACGAGCAGTACTTC.

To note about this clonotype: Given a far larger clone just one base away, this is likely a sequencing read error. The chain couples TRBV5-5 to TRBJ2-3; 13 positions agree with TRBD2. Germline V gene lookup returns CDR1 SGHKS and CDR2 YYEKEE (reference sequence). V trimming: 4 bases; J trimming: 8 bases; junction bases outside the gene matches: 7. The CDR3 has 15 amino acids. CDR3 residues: CASSPRLAGGGTQYF. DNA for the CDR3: TGTGCCAGCAGCCCTCGACTAGCGGGGGGCGGTACGCAGTATTTT.

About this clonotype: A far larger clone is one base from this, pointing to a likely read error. CDR3 in DNA: TGTGCCAGCAGCGGCCTGACTAGCGTCTATGAGCGGTTCTTC. As protein: CASSGLTSVYERFF. The V call is TRBV7-2, the J call TRBJ2-4; TRBD2 matches at 8 bases. Germline CDR1 SGHTA, CDR2 FQGNSA. The CDR3 loop spans 14 amino acids.